The 20 T cell receptor beta chains below come from one sample, sequenced in a study of shared T cell receptors in the human thymus. The data were produced by immunoSEQ multiplex PCR, yet TCRdb's version contains in-frame clones alone and is incomplete. In the table there are 650,000 to 950,000 clones, 75% to 90% of which are singletons. These same data were also listed under a study on human thymus T cells.

Sequencing used thymocytes. The receptor set was obtained from a girl under three years old with a congenital heart defect.

The CDR3 loop reads CSVRPRRDTLRGYEQFF. The CDR3 DNA is TGCAGCGTCCGACCTCGCCGGGACACACTTCGAGGCTATGAGCAGTTCTTC. This rearrangement joins TRBV29-1 to TRBJ2-1; possible D gene TRBD1, 6 bases. This CDR3 is built from 17 residues. The germline V gene encodes CDR1 SQVTM and CDR2 ANQGSEA. V dropped 6 bases and J dropped 8 bases, with 29 bases sitting between them.

The V and J genes are TRBV6-5 and TRBJ1-1, with no clear D. CDR3 length equals 15 residues. Germline lookup yields CDR1 MNHEY and CDR2 SVGAGI. Trimming took off 5 bases at V and 0 bases at J, with 13 bases between the two ends. CDR3 protein: CASSAHRAMNTEAFF. The CDR3 nucleotides are TGTGCCAGCAGTGCTCACCGAGCTATGAACACTGAAGCTTTCTTT.

The chain has TRBV13 and TRBJ1-2; 8 nucleotides align to TRBD1. Germline lookup yields CDR1 PRHDT and CDR2 FYEKMQ (reference sequence). The J segment lost 4 bases and the V segment lost 3 bases, leaving 7 bases of the junction unmatched. This CDR3 comprises 15 residues. The CDR3 bases are TGTGCCAGCAGCTTCGGACAGGGACGGTTCTATGGCTACACCTTC. Translation gives CASSFGQGRFYGYTF.

This clone was counted between two and nine times. The chain is built from TRBV5-4 and TRBJ1-6, with a possible D match to TRBD1 (5 bases). Germline V gene sequence: CDR1 SGHNT, CDR2 YYREEE (reference sequence). This CDR3 has 16 residues. V gave up 7 bases and J gave up 9 bases, with 23 bases separating them. CDR3 amino acids: CASAGGPTAGGSPLHF. Here the CDR3 DNA reads TGTGCCAGCGCGGGAGGACCCACAGCGGGGGGTTCACCCCTCCACTTT.

The chain is built from TRBV27 and TRBJ1-2; 8 nucleotides agree with TRBD1. V shed 5 bases and J 8 bases; nucleotides not matched to a gene: 13. The CDR3 is 15 residues long. Germline V CDR1 and CDR2: MNHEY, SMNVEV (reference sequence). The CDR3 region has the DNA TGTGCCAGCAGTCTAACCCCTACAGGGGGGACAGGCTACACCTTC. Amino acids: CASSLTPTGGTGYTF.

The genes are TRBV27 and TRBJ2-5; 14 nucleotides agree with TRBD2. CDR3 length equals 15 residues. After removal of 4 bases from V and 9 bases from J, the junction contained 7 bases not matched to a gene. CDR1 and CDR2 from the germline V gene are MNHEY and SMNVEV (reference sequence). The CDR3 coding sequence is TGTGCCAGCAGTTACGGACTAGCGGGGGGCACTCCCCAGTACTTC. Its protein is CASSYGLAGGTPQYF.

The chain couples TRBV29-1 to TRBJ2-1; no firm D call. The ends were cut back, 0 bases at V and 8 bases at J, with 5 bases in the middle. Germline lookup yields CDR1 SQVTM and CDR2 ANQGSEA. This CDR3 has 11 amino acids. DNA of the CDR3: TGCAGCGTTGAAGATCCGGATGAGCAGTTCTTC. It is translated as CSVEDPDEQFF.

The CDR3 loop reads CASSSLAGGHDTQYF. The CDR3 nucleotides read TGCGCCAGCAGCTCCCTAGCGGGGGGGCACGATACGCAGTATTTT. This chain uses TRBV5-1 with TRBJ2-3; 12 bases are a match to TRBD2. Germline V CDR1 and CDR2: SGHRS, YFSETQ. The CDR3 runs 15 residues. Trimming cost V 3 bases and J 6 bases; bases outside gene matches: 5. Based on the CDR3 plus reference TRBV5-1 and TRBJ2-3, the full variable domain is KAGVTQTPRYLIKTRGQQVTLSCSPISGHRSVSWYQQTPGQGLQFLFEYFSETQRNKGNFPGRFSGRQFSNSRSEMNVSTLELGDSALYLCASSSLAGGHDTQYFGPGTRLTVL.

This clone was recorded a few times. The rearrangement joins TRBV10-3 to TRBJ2-1; D is possibly TRBD2 (6 bases). The V gene lost 4 bases and the J gene lost 5 bases, with 18 bases spanning the gap. From germline, CDR1 is ENHRY and CDR2 SYGVKD. This CDR3 is built from 16 residues. The CDR3 DNA reads as TGTGCCATCAGTGTCTTGGACTACCCCGGGAACAATGAGCAGTTCTTC. This translates into CAISVLDYPGNNEQFF.

The chain carries TRBV4-1 and TRBJ2-5; TRBD2 matches 7 bases. Germline V CDR1 and CDR2: MGHRA, YSYEKL. After removal of 1 base from V and 6 bases from J, the junction contained 17 bases not matched to a gene. The CDR3 length is 18 residues. Here the CDR3 reads CASSQGDWGGPGVQTQYF. The CDR3 nucleotides are TGCGCCAGCAGCCAAGGGGACTGGGGGGGTCCTGGGGTGCAGACCCAGTACTTC.

The rearrangement links TRBV6-5 to TRBJ1-1, with a tentative D call TRBD1 (6 bases). In germline, CDR1 is MNHEY, CDR2 SVGAGI. Trimming left V 8 bases short and J 6 bases short, with 16 bases between. The CDR3 is 13 residues long. The CDR3, as DNA: TGTGCCAGCCAACAGGGAATAGGGGCTGAAGCTTTCTTT. It translates to CASQQGIGAEAFF.

The chain combines TRBV4-1 with TRBJ1-3; 7 nucleotides line up with TRBD1. The V gene end was trimmed by 3 bases and the J gene end by 0 bases; junction bases not matched to a gene: 11. This CDR3 spans 18 amino acids. Germline CDR1 is MGHRA and CDR2 is YSYEKL. CDR3 sequence: CASSQDDRAPRSGNTIYF. The DNA of the CDR3 is TGCGCCAGCAGCCAGGACGACAGGGCGCCCCGCTCTGGAAACACCATATATTTT.

The V gene is TRBV28, the J gene TRBJ1-6, with a possible D match to TRBD1 (6 bases). V was trimmed by 10 bases and J by 0 bases, leaving 22 bases between them. The CDR3 runs to 18 residues. CDR1 and CDR2 (germline): MDHEN, SYDVKM. CDR3 nucleotide sequence: TGTGCCACCACGCCTCATCGAACAGGGAGCTCCTATAATTCACCCCTCCACTTT. Translated, it gives CATTPHRTGSSYNSPLHF.

V usage is TRBV6-4 and J usage is TRBJ1-1, with 8 nucleotides matching TRBD1. With V trimmed by 3 bases and J by 3 bases, 6 bases remained unmatched. This CDR3 region has 15 residues. CDR1 and CDR2 (germline): MRHNA, SNTAGT. The CDR3 loop is CASSEQGGSDTEAFF. CDR3 DNA sequence: TGTGCCAGCAGTGAACAGGGGGGATCGGACACTGAAGCTTTCTTT.

The CDR3, as DNA: TGTGCCAGCAGTTTATGCATGGAGGTTAACACTGAAGCTTTCTTT. This sequence encodes CASSLCMEVNTEAFF. V and J are TRBV28 and TRBJ1-1; D is uncertain. This CDR3 is built from 15 residues. V was clipped by 0 bases and J by 2 bases, with 10 bases between them. Germline V CDR1 and CDR2: MDHEN, SYDVKM.

This chain uses TRBV6-5 with TRBJ2-7; 7 positions match TRBD1. The germline V gene has CDR1 MNHEY and CDR2 SVGAGI. The V gene end was trimmed by 5 bases and the J gene end by 7 bases; junction bases not matched to a gene: 11. The CDR3 extends over 14 amino acids. This CDR3 is CASSPPGQTGEQYF. The CDR3 DNA reads as TGTGCCAGCAGTCCTCCGGGACAGACGGGAGAGCAGTACTTC.

The chain has TRBV27 and TRBJ2-7; no reliable D call. Per the germline V gene, CDR1 is MNHEY and CDR2 is SMNVEV (reference sequence). V was shortened by 4 bases and J by 0 bases, with 16 bases between the two germline ends. The CDR3 has 16 residues. The CDR3 nucleotides read TGTGCCAGCAGTTCCCGCGACCGACTTAGCTCCTACGAGCAGTACTTC. This translates into CASSSRDRLSSYEQYF.

On this clone itself: A read error may account for a junction end that differs from germline. The same CDR3 arises from other DNA sequences in this sample as well. V is TRBV10-2 and J is TRBJ2-1; D is perhaps TRBD2 (6 bases). The CDR3 contains 15 residues. Germline loops: CDR1 WSHSY, CDR2 SAAADI. The CDR3, as DNA: TGTGCCAGCAGTGAGTCTCTTGGGACGGGGGAAAGGCAGTTCTTC. Translated, it gives CASSESLGTGERQFF.

V gene TRBV18 combines with J gene TRBJ2-3, with D tentatively TRBD1 (6 bases). Trimming took 4 bases from V and 5 from J, leaving 13 bases between them. The CDR3 covers 14 residues. The germline gives CDR1 KGHSH, CDR2 LQKENI. The CDR3 DNA reads TGTGCCAGCTCACAAAGGGACACCGAAGATACGCAGTATTTT. This encodes CASSQRDTEDTQYF.

V usage is TRBV29-1 and J usage is TRBJ2-4; TRBD1 agrees at 12 bases. V shed 0 bases, J shed 1 base, and the junction held 13 bases outside the gene matches. The CDR3 has 20 amino acids. Germline CDR1 SQVTM, CDR2 ANQGSEA. Written as DNA, the CDR3 is TGCAGCGTTGAAGATCTTCGTCGGGACAGGGGGCGATCGGCCAAAAACATTCAGTACTTC. Translating it yields CSVEDLRRDRGRSAKNIQYF.